Listed below are T cell receptor beta chains from one sample, sequenced in a study of blood T cell repertoires in COVID-19. Profiled with immunoSEQ multiplex PCR; TCRdb holds only in-frame clones, not every one. The sample lists some 220,000 clones, 75% to 85% occurring once. The sequenced sample was peripheral blood. These receptors were taken from a woman aged 65 to 85 with COVID-19, enrolled during active disease. Each CDR3 is given with its conserved first and last residue. Each record gives: J gene, V gene, CDR3 length, CDR3 protein.

TRBJ2-2,TRBV16,14,CASSQYDATGELFF
TRBJ1-2,TRBV2,13,CASSDQGSYGYTF
TRBJ2-7,TRBV18,15,CASSPQEDLFYEQYF
TRBJ1-1,TRBV7-9,15,CASSARQGMNTEAFF
TRBJ2-7,TRBV7-2,13,CASSFQRTGEQYF
TRBJ2-6,TRBV6-5,15,CASTLRISGANVLTF
TRBJ2-7,TRBV2,15,CASSEAAQGTYEQYF
TRBJ2-7,TRBV29-1,14,CSVTGELWDYEQYF
TRBJ2-1,TRBV10-3,11,CAISESQVQFF
TRBJ1-4,TRBV10-2,14,CASTGRGGGEKLFF
TRBJ2-3,TRBV3-1/TRBV3-2,16,CASSLLGLAGTDTQYF
TRBJ1-1,TRBV19,16,CASRIRQGARNTEAFF
TRBJ1-2,TRBV28,14,CASSRTASKGGYTF
TRBJ2-7,TRBV24-1,18,CATSDGPLGSGTHYEQYF
TRBJ1-5,TRBV2,13,CASSEREGQPQHF
TRBJ2-2,TRBV9,15,CASTLAGASTGELFF
TRBJ1-2,TRBV11-2,14,CASSPRDRVYGYTF
TRBJ2-1,TRBV12-5,13,CASGDRSPAPSFF
TRBJ2-1,TRBV7-2,19,CASSPAGTSGLGSYNEQFF
TRBJ1-5,TRBV7-2,14,CASSLASTDQPQHF
TRBJ2-1,TRBV27,17,CASSLSLSSGRGHEQFF
TRBJ2-5,TRBV24-1,15,CATSDSGGAGETQYF
TRBJ2-2,TRBV5-4,15,CASSQEGFSTGELFF
TRBJ2-7,TRBV5-1,15,CASSLGGGETYEQYF
TRBJ1-4,TRBV28,18,CASSFPGGRSPEGTKLFF
TRBJ2-1,TRBV10-3,20,CAISASSGTSGGNSYNEQFF
TRBJ1-6,TRBV7-2,15,CASSLSTGVNSPLHF
TRBJ2-1,TRBV19,15,CASSRSSGSFNEQFF
TRBJ1-1,TRBV7-6,14,CASSLQGGNTEAFF
TRBJ2-7,TRBV29-1,14,CSDIEARDSTKQYF
TRBJ1-1,TRBV6-5,14,CASSYSRGKAEAFF
TRBJ1-6,TRBV30,15,CAWSVQGQNNSPLHF
TRBJ2-7,TRBV4-2,14,CASSQEGKSYEQYF
TRBJ2-3,TRBV28,14,CASGTSGFTDTQYF
TRBJ1-5,TRBV7-2,17,CASSGETGFYSNQPQHF
TRBJ2-2,TRBV13,16,CASSPEYEKETGELFF
TRBJ2-1,TRBV6-6,15,CASSQLAGAYNEQFF
TRBJ2-2,TRBV2,15,CASRETGSNTGELFF
TRBJ2-5,TRBV2,16,CASSKGLAGGQETQYF
TRBJ1-2,TRBV28,14,CASSFLTEPYGYTF
TRBJ2-5,TRBV13,14,CASSLVGAQETQYF
TRBJ2-5,TRBV28,13,CASRPGLQETQYF
TRBJ2-3,TRBV5-1,18,CASSSNPVADTSTDTQYF
TRBJ1-3,TRBV19,16,CASSTDSILSGNTIYF
TRBJ2-7,TRBV5-4,16,CASSLRTGTILYEQYF
TRBJ1-2,TRBV7-2,12,CASSLDRVGYTF
TRBJ1-4,TRBV9,15,CASSSSDRANEKLFF
TRBJ2-3,TRBV7-9,15,CASSFRDWGTDTQYF
TRBJ1-4,TRBV18,14,CASRGAGTNEKLFF
TRBJ2-3,TRBV29-1,14,CSAWTSGRTDTQYF
TRBJ2-1,TRBV10-3,14,CAITRDSSYNEQFF
TRBJ1-1,TRBV12-5,13,CASEPGVNTEAFF
TRBJ2-5,TRBV7-9,11,CASTLLETQYF
TRBJ1-2,TRBV28,14,CASSFQGTNYGYTF
TRBJ2-7,TRBV5-1,16,CASSLLPGQASYEQYF
TRBJ2-1,TRBV6-4,14,CASSAEWHYNEQFF
TRBJ2-2,TRBV5-4,14,CASSQALNTGELFF